Given below is one T cell receptor (beta chain) in context. Its cognate antigen is unknown. Sequenced by immunoSEQ multiplex PCR; TCRdb stores in-frame clones only, minus some. The table includes approximately 35,000 clones, around 60% detected once. Time point given: week 5, during vaccination. Topical imiquimod was applied with each vaccine dose, which held 300 ug of mutant IDH1 20-mer peptide. The data originate from a study of a mutant IDH1 vaccine in newly diagnosed glioma. The trim removed 3 bases at V and 4 bases at J, leaving 11 bases unmatched. In germline, CDR1 is MRHNA, CDR2 SNTAGT. The CDR3 covers 18 residues.

The input for sequencing was PBMCs, taken from a glioma patient whose treatment included an IDH1 peptide vaccine. This receptor was obtained from a woman under 30 with glioma. The chain combines TRBV6-4 with TRBJ2-3; 12 bases map to TRBD2. Here the CDR3 reads CASSERASGRAPPDTQYF. CDR3 in DNA: TGTGCCAGCAGTGAACGGGCTAGCGGGAGGGCCCCTCCAGATACGCAGTATTTT.